This TCR beta chain was identified during a study of OX40 agonist ivuxolimab in advanced cancers. Turning to the study itself: Every 2 weeks, patients received ivuxolimab intravenously, dosed at 0.01 to 10 mg/kg. Study-wide results and caveats: Expansion of clones was among the lowest in partial responders at 0.1-3.0 mg/kg.

Baseline was the first blood sampling point, followed by cycle 4 day 1 and cycle 7 day 1. For this clone: Antigen specificity is unknown.

This CDR3 has 16 amino acids. In germline, CDR1 is MNHNY, CDR2 SVGAGI (reference sequence). Trimming removed 2 bases from V and 4 bases from J; junction bases left unmatched: 4. Sequencing was performed with immunoSEQ multiplex PCR; in TCRdb, only in-frame clones are kept and a portion is missing. This sample has about 96,000 clones, with 70% to 85% found just once. This chain uses TRBV6-6 with TRBJ2-3, with 12 bases matching TRBD2. The sequenced sample was CD4+ or CD8+ T cells sorted from blood, obtained in a trial of the OX40 agonist ivuxolimab. The sequence was collected from an adult with an advanced solid tumor such as melanoma, head and neck, liver or kidney cancer. The CDR3 reads CASSYPLAGGADTQYF. The CDR3 bases are TGTGCCAGCAGTTACCCTCTAGCGGGGGGGGCAGATACGCAGTATTTT.